This note documents a single T cell receptor beta chain sequence. In this sample, this clone turned up once. Its target antigen remains unknown. No much larger clonotype is one base removed from it; base qualities were not supplied. In the same sample, other DNA sequences code for this CDR3. V has 4 bases trimmed and J has 4 bases trimmed; junction bases matching no gene number 7. Via the germline V gene (reference sequence), CDR1 is MNHEY and CDR2 SMNVEV. The CDR3 spans 15 residues, from the cysteine through the phenylalanine. This entry keeps only the CDR3 DNA: 45 bases, framed from base 1. The data stem from a study of shared clonotypes between healthy human individuals (dated by TCRdb to 2020 to 2021). Context from the whole study: A few men and two women, aged 18 to 49 years, made up the cohort. Libraries were prepared and TCR repertoires were sequenced by different laboratories using diverse techniques, in order to increase sequencing depth and limit assay-specific biases. To estimate repertoire size and how much clonotypes are shared between individuals, the study performed deep sequencing of blood TCR repertoires from a few healthy adults. Each donor's leukapheresis produced roughly between roughly 0.85 and 10 billion PBMCs. For each donor, CD4 naive and CD4 memory were each run on three plates, CD8 naive on two plates, and CD8 memory on one plate.

For the CD8 naive samples, CD45RO-negative cells were positively selected for CCR7, yielding a CD45RA+CCR7+ population from which TemRA cells were excluded. Donors were healthy HIV-negative adults with no recently reported acute infections or vaccinations. Every donor was a Caucasian adult residing in Nashville, Tennessee, USA. After blood collection by leukapheresis, PBMCs were isolated using Ficoll-Histopaque density gradient centrifugation and then cryopreserved in the vapor phase of liquid nitrogen. Purity and quantity of every magnetically sorted T cell population were checked by analytical flow cytometry. Genomic DNA was isolated from every sorted fraction and measured by UV absorbance on a Nanodrop 2000c. Using the deep immunoSEQ assay, multiplex PCR amplified TCR CDR3 regions from genomic DNA. Extracted genomic DNA from each cell subset was distributed evenly across all wells of several immunoSEQ 96-well plates, and each plate was treated as a replicate. For sorted subsets, each replicate PCR was loaded with roughly 0.2 ug genomic DNA, equivalent to 30,000 or so T cell genomes. Purified libraries were quantified with a Qubit 3.0 fluorometer, sized on a Bioanalyzer 2100, and re-quantified with the KAPA Library Quantification kit. A separate single-read 150-cycle Illumina NextSeq 550 flow cell was used to sequence each immunoSEQ 96-well plate. Per the original workflow: Because the immunoSEQ output held only junctional sequences and lacked quality scores, the filtering could not match the filtering applied to full-length reads. To assign V/J genes and CDR3, sequences were annotated using PyIR, a Python wrapper for IgBLAST v1.9, with IMGT germline references. Reads with weak V/J assignments (E-value above 1e-6), missing CDR3, stop codons, out-of-frame junctions, or ambiguous translated residues were removed. A V3J clonotype was defined by an identical inferred V gene, J gene, and CDR3 amino acid sequence. The percentage overlap between two repertoires was calculated by dividing the number of shared unique clonotypes by the size of the smaller repertoire. RTK rarefaction, the Chao1 estimator, and Recon v2.1 estimates of unobserved clonotypes were used to assess repertoire richness. Generation probabilities for all TCRbeta clonotypes obtained by the gDNA method from a handful of donors were computed using OLGA. What TCRdb holds here is the immuneACCESS table cut down to in-frame rearrangements. Part of the clones is not present; checked against another copy, under half of the missing clones reflect an unresolved V gene, and the others are unexplained. That table supplies the V and J calls and clone size; D and trimming were determined from the DNA. The sample records about 700,000 clones, roughly 94% of which are singletons. The ten largest clonotypes hold 24% of the sample.

The paper's findings and limits, for the study overall: Incomplete sequencing was indicated by rarefaction of sorted-subset datasets, despite the large sequencing depth. When several donors were compared, the shared fraction of clonotypes was roughly 4.8% for naive CD4, around 3.5% for naive CD8, roughly 2.3% for memory CD4, and roughly 0.4% for memory CD8. Pairwise subsampling led to the expectation that sequencing depth would affect the degree of clonotype sharing among donors. The small number of donors limited the genetic and exposure-history diversity represented. Sampling was limited to blood, and TCR repertoires in tissue likely differ from TCR repertoires in blood. Higher generation probabilities were observed for clonotypes shared by all four sorted-subset donors than for non-shared clonotypes. Estimated clonotype richness was generally larger for naive than for memory subsets.

This sequence uses TRBV27 and TRBJ1-5, and TRBD1 matches 7 of the central bases. This receptor was identified in a man in his thirties or forties in good health. Specimen: naive CD8+ T cells sorted from blood. The cell subset or site label corresponds to: CD45RA+CCR7+. The nucleotide sequence is given as TGTGCCAGCAGTTCCCGGGACAGACCAAATCAGCCCCAGCATTTT. The encoded protein is CASSSRDRPNQPQHF.